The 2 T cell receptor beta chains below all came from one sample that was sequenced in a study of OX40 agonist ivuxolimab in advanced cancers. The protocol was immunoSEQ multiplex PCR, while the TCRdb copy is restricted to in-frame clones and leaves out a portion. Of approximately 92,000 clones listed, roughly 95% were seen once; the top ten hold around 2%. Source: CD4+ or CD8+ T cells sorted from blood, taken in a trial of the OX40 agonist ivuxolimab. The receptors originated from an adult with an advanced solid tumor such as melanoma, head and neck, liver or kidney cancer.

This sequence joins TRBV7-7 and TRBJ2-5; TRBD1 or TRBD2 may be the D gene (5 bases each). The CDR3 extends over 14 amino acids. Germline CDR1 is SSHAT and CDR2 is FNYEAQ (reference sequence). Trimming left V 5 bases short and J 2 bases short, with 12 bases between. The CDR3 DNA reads TGTGCCAGCAGCAGAGGGACGCAGCAAGAGACCCAGTACTTC. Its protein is CASSRGTQQETQYF.

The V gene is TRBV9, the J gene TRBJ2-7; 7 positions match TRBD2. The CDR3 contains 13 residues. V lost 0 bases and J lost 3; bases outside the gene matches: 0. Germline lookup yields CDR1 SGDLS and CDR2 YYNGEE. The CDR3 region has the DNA TGTGCCAGCAGCGTAGGGACTAGCTACGAGCAGTACTTC. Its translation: CASSVGTSYEQYF.